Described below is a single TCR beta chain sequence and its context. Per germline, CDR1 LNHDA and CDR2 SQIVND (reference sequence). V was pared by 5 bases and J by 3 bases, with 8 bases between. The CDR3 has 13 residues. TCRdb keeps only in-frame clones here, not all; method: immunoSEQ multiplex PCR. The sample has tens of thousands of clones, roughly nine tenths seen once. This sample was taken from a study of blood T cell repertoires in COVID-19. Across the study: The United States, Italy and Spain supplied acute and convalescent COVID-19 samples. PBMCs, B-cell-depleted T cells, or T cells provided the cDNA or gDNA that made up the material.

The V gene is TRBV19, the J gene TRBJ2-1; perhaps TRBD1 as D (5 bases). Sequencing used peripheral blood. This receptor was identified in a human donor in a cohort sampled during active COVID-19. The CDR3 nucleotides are TGTGCCAGTAGTCCGGACAACTACAATGAGCAGTTCTTC. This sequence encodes CASSPDNYNEQFF.